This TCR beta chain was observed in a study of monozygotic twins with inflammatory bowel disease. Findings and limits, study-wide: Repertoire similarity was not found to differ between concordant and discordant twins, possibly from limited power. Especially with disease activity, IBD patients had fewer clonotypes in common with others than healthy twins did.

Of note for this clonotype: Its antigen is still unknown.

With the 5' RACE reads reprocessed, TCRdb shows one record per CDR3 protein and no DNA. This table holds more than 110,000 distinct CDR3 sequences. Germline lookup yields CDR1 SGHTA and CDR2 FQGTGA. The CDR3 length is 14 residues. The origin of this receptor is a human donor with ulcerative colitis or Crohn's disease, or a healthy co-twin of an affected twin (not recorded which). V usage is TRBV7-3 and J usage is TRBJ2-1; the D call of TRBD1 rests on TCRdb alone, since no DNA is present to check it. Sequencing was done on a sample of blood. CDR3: CASSSTGTPREQFF.